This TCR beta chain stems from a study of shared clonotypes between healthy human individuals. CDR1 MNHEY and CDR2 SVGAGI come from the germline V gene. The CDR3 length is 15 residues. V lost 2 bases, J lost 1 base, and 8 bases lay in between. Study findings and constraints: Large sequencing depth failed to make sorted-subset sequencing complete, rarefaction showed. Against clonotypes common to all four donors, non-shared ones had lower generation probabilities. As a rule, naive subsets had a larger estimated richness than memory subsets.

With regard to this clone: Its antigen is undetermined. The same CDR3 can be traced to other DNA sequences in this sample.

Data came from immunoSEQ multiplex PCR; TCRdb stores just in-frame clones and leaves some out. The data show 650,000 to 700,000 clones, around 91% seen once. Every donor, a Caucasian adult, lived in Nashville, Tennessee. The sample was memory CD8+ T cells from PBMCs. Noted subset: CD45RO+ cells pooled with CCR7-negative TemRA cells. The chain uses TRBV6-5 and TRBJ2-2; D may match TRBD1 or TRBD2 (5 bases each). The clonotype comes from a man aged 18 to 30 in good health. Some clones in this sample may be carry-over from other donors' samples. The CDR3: CASSYARGNTGELFF. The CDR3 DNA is TGTGCCAGCAGTTACGCGAGGGGGAACACCGGGGAGCTGTTTTTT.